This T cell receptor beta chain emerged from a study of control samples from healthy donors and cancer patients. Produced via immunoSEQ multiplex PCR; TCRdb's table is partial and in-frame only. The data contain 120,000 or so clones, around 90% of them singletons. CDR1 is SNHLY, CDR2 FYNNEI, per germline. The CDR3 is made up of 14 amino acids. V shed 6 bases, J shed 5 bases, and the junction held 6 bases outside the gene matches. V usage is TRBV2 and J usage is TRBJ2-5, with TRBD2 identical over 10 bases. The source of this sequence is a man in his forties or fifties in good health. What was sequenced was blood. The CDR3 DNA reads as TGTGCCAGCAGGTCTAGCGGGGGCGGGGAGACCCAGTACTTC. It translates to CASRSSGGGETQYF.